This TCR beta chain emerged from a study of T-cell reconstitution after alpha-beta-depleted transplantation in children (dated by TCRdb to about 2016). In the study overall: T-cell immune reconstitution after TCRalphabeta/CD19-depleted allogeneic hematopoietic cell transplantation in children was quantitatively tracked in the study by means of TCR repertoire profiling.

Per the publication, the treatment or condition label means: allogeneic hematopoietic cell transplantation with graft depleted of TCRalphabeta T cells and CD19 B cells. The children who served as transplant recipients had been given grafts of TCRalphabeta/CD19-depleted allogeneic hematopoietic cells. The protocol used for the library was PCR. Sequencing took place on an Illumina HiSeq 2500. To normalize quantification of the TCRbeta repertoire, the TCR libraries were built with molecular barcoding that relied on unique molecular identifiers. The raw public data were reprocessed by TCRdb itself: fastp quality trimming at Q25, MiXCR clonotype calling, in-frame beta chains only. Rows matching on CDR3 protein sequence are summarized as one entry with the most common DNA and genes. The sample includes 800,000 to 1,000,000 distinct CDR3 sequences, with around 30% observed a single time. Roughly 28% of the sample is in the top ten clones.

Overall study outcomes, separate from this receptor: Hyperexpanded clone frequencies declined over subsequent months; after one year, T-cell counts and TCRbeta diversity were mostly attributed to newly produced T cells. The apparently early recovery of alphabetaT-cell counts about two months after transplant reportedly depended on only several hundred rapidly expanded clones that came from non-depleted graft cells. The high TCRbeta diversity at day 60 in some patients was ascribed to recipient T cells and intrathymic progenitors that had survived conditioning.

The sample holds many counts of this clonotype. No antigen is known for it. The sample holds no much larger clone one base away, and base qualities are not on file. The source was PBMCs, mostly from graft donor cells, collected 360 days after TCRalphabeta/CD19-depleted stem cell transplant. This clonotype was sampled from a boy less than two years old who had a stem cell transplant for SCID, so the T cells may come from the graft donor.

Read as DNA, the sequence is TGCGCCAGCAGCTATACAGGGAACAATGAGCAGTTCTTC. It is translated as CASSYTGNNEQFF. This sequence uses TRBV5-1 and TRBJ2-1; TRBD1 is possibly the D segment (6 matching bases). Trimming removed 3 bases from V and 5 bases from J, leaving 9 bases between the germline ends. The CDR3 numbers 13 residues from cysteine through phenylalanine. Of all the DNA, just the CDR3 is kept, 39 bases in frame from base 1. CDR1 and CDR2, looked up from the germline V gene, are SGHRS and YFSETQ.